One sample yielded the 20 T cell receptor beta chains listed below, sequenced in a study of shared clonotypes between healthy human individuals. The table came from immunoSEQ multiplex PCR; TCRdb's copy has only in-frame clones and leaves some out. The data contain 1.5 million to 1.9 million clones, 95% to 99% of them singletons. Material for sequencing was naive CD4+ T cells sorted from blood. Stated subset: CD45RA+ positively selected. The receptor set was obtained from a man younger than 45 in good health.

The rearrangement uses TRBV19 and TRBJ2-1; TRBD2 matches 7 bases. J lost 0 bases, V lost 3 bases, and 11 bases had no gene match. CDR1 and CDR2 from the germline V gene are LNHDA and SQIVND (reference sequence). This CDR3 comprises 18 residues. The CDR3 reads CASSMEPGGSHSYNEQFF. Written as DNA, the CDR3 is TGTGCCAGTAGTATGGAGCCGGGCGGGAGTCACTCCTACAATGAGCAGTTCTTC.

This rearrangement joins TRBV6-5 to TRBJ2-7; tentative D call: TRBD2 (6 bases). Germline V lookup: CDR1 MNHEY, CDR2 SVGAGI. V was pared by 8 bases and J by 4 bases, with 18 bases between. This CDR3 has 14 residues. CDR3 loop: CASGKTGDGYEQYF. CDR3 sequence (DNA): TGTGCCAGCGGAAAAACGGGAGACGGGTACGAGCAGTACTTC.

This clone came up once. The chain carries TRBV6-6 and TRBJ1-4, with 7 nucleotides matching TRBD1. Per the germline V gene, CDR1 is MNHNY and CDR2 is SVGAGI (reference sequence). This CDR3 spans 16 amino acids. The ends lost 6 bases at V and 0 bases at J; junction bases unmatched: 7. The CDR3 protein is CASRSPTGATNEKLFF. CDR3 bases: TGTGCCAGCAGAAGCCCAACAGGGGCAACTAATGAAAAACTGTTTTTT.

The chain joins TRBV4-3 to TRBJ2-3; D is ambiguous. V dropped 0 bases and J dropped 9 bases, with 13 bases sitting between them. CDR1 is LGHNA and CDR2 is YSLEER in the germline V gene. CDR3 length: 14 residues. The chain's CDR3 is CASSQDSRHGTQYF. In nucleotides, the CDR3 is TGCGCCAGCAGCCAAGATTCTAGACATGGCACGCAGTATTTT.

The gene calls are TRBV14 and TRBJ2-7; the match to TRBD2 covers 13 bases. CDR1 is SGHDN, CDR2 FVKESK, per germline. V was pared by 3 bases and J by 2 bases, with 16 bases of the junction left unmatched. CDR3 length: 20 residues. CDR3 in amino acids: CASSQRAGLAGVIQPYEQYF. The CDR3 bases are TGTGCCAGCAGCCAGCGAGCCGGACTAGCGGGAGTGATCCAACCCTACGAGCAGTACTTC.

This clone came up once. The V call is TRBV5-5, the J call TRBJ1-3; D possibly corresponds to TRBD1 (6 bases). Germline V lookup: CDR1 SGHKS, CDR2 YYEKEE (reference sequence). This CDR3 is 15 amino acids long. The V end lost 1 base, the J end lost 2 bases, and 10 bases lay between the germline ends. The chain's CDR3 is CASSLLAGAGNTIYF. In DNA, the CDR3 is TGTGCCAGCAGCTTGTTAGCAGGGGCTGGAAACACCATATATTTT.

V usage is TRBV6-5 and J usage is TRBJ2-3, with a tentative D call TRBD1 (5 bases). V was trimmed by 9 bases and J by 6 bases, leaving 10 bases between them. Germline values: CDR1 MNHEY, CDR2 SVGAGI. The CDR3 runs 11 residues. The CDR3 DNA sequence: TGTGCCAGTAGCAGGGCTGATACGCAGTATTTT. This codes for CASSRADTQYF.

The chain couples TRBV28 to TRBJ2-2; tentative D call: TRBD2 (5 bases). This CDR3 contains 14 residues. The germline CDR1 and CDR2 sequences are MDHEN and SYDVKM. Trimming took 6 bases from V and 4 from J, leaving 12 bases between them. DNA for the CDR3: TGTGCCAGCAGCACGGACGGAGGCACCGGGGAGCTGTTTTTT. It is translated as CASSTDGGTGELFF.

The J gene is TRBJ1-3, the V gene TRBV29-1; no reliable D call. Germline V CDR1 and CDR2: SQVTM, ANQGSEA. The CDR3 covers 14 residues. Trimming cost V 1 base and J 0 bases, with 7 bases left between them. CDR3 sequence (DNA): TGCAGCGTTGAAGCTCTCCTCTCTGGAAACACCATATATTTT. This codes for CSVEALLSGNTIYF.

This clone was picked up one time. CDR3 protein: CASSPQGPRQGTDTQYF. The CDR3 DNA reads TGCGCCAGCAGCCCTCAAGGCCCCCGGCAAGGCACAGATACGCAGTATTTT. V and J are TRBV4-3 and TRBJ2-3; D not certain. Trimming left V 4 bases short and J 1 base short, with 18 bases between. CDR1 is LGHNA, CDR2 YSLEER, per germline. CDR3 size: 17 residues.

CDR3 sequence (DNA): TGTGCCAGCAGCGTAGTCGGACGGCTCTCTGGAAACACCATATATTTT. It is translated as CASSVVGRLSGNTIYF. The chain employs TRBV9 and TRBJ1-3; D is undetermined. The germline V gene encodes CDR1 SGDLS and CDR2 YYNGEE. V was trimmed by 0 bases and J by 0 bases, leaving 10 bases between them. This CDR3 region has 16 residues.

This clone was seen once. This chain's CDR3 is CATRITEAFF. DNA for the CDR3: TGTGCCACCCGAATCACTGAAGCTTTCTTT. The J gene is TRBJ1-1, the V gene TRBV28; D gene unclear. V shed 10 bases and J shed 4 bases, with 7 bases lying between them. The CDR3 has 10 residues. Germline CDR1 reads MDHEN; CDR2 reads SYDVKM.

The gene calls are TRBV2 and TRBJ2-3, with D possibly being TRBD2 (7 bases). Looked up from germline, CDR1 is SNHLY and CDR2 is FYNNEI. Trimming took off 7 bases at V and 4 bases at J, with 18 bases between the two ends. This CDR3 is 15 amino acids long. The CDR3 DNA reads TGTGCCAGCAAGAACAGGGAGGGAAGGGCAGATACGCAGTATTTT. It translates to CASKNREGRADTQYF.

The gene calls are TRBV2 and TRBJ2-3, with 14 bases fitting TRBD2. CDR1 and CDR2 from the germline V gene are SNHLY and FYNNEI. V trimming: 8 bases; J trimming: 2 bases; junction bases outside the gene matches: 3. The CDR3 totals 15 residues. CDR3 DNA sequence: TGTGCCAGCGTGACTAGCGGGAGGGCCACAGATACGCAGTATTTT. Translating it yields CASVTSGRATDTQYF.

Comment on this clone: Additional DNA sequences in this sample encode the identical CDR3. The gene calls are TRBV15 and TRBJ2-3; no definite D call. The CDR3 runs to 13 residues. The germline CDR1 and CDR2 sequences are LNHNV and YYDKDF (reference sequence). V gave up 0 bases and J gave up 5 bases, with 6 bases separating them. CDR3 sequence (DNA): TGTGCCACCAGCAGAGATTTAGGAGATACGCAGTATTTT. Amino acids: CATSRDLGDTQYF.

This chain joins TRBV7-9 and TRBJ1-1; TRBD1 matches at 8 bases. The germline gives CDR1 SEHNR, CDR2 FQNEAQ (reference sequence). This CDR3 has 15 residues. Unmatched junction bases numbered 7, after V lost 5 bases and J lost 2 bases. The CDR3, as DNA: TGTGCCAGCAGCCCAAAGGGACAGGCAAACACTGAAGCTTTCTTT. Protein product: CASSPKGQANTEAFF.

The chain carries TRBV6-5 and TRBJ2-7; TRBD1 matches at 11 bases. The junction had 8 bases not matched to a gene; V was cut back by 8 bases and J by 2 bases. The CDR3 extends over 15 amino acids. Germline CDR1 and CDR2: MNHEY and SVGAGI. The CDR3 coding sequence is TGTGCCAGCGGGTCACCGGGACAGGGGGCCTACGAGCAGTACTTC. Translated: CASGSPGQGAYEQYF.

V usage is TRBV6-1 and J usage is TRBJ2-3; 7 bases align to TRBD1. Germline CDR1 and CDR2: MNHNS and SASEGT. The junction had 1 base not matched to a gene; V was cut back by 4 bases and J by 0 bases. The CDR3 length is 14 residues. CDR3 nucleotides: TGTGCCAGCAGTGCGGGACAGAGCACAGATACGCAGTATTTT. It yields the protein CASSAGQSTDTQYF.

CDR3 amino acids: CASSRGEDRGETQYF. CDR3 bases: TGTGCCAGCAGCCGAGGTGAGGACAGGGGGGAGACCCAGTACTTC. The chain is built from TRBV4-2 and TRBJ2-5; 10 nucleotides line up with TRBD1. The CDR3 is 15 amino acids. Unmatched junction bases numbered 7, after V lost 4 bases and J lost 5 bases. Germline V gene lookup returns CDR1 LGHNA and CDR2 YNFKEQ.

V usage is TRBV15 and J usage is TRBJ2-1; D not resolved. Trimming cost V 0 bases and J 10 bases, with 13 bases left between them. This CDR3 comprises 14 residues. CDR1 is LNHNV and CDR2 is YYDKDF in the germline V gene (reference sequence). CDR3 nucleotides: TGTGCCACCAGCAGAGATAAGGTGGCGACGGAGCAGTTCTTC. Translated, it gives CATSRDKVATEQFF.